This T cell receptor beta chain was retrieved from a study of Ad26.COV2.S vaccination and SARS-CoV-2 variants. Study summary: Ad26.COV2.S was injected intramuscularly once or twice, 56 days apart.

Specified treatment: 15 to 20 received Ad26.COV2.S at low or high dose, single or two shots; five or six received placebo; per-sample allocation not given. The samples date from day 63 after the first vaccine or placebo injection. The individual, an adult aged 18-55 years, was a donor in Boston. An Ad26 vector expressing Wuhan-strain SARS-CoV-2 spike served as the vaccine. Sequencing used immunoSEQ multiplex PCR; TCRdb keeps in-frame clones, though not all of them. Of fewer than 500,000 clones listed, 89% are singletons. V dropped 4 bases and J dropped 0; count of bases not matched to a gene: 23. The germline V gene has CDR1 MDHEN and CDR2 SYDVKM. The CDR3 length is 22 residues.

The chain recombines TRBV28 with TRBJ1-5, with 8 nucleotides matching TRBD1. The input for sequencing was peripheral blood, taken in a trial of Ad26.COV2.S vaccine versus placebo. This TCR was recovered from a person aged 18-65 years who received the Ad26.COV2.S COVID-19 vaccine or a placebo. The CDR3 DNA is TGTGCCAGCAGTTCGTCGTTCGTTGGTTGGACAGGGACCACTTATAGCAATCAGCCCCAGCATTTT. Translating gives CASSSSFVGWTGTTYSNQPQHF.